This T cell receptor (beta chain) is from a study of shared clonotypes between healthy human individuals. The naive CD8 population came from CD45RO-negative cells selected for CCR7, without terminally differentiated effector memory CD45RA+ cells. Profiling relied on immunoSEQ multiplex PCR, and the TCRdb table lists in-frame clones only, not all of them. In the table there are around 1.9 million clones, under 95% of which are singletons. CDR1 is MNHEY and CDR2 is SVGAGI in the germline V gene. V was pared by 6 bases and J by 2 bases, with 10 bases between. This CDR3 is 13 amino acids long. This TCR was recovered from a man between 18 and 35 years old in good health. Some clones in this sample may be carry-over from other donors' samples. The chain has TRBV6-5 and TRBJ2-5, with D possibly being TRBD1 or TRBD2 (5 bases each). The sample comprised naive CD8+ T cells from PBMCs. The CDR3 reads CASRGDSQETQYF. In nucleotides, the CDR3 is TGTGCCAGCAGGGGAGACAGTCAAGAGACCCAGTACTTC.